The clone carrying this TCR beta chain was observed once. These data are taken from a study of technical replicates of blood from a few donors. The repertoire was sequenced with immunoSEQ multiplex PCR; TCRdb's copy has only in-frame clones and lacks some. This table holds under 100,000 clones, roughly 85% found once. Sequencing used PBMCs. The TCR sequence derives from a human donor in good health. Some clones in this sample may be carry-over from other donors' samples.

This chain's CDR3 is CASSHAQGDNSPLHF. Here the CDR3 DNA reads TGCGCCAGCAGCCACGCCCAGGGGGATAATTCACCCCTCCACTTT. The chain has TRBV4-3 and TRBJ1-6, with TRBD1 matching over 7 bases. V dropped 3 bases and J dropped 5; count of bases not matched to a gene: 4. The V gene's germline CDR1 is LGHNA and CDR2 YSLEER. CDR3 length: 15 residues.